One and the same sample provided the 30 T cell receptor beta chains below, sequenced in a study of cytomegalovirus exposure and HLA in healthy donors. Here immunoSEQ multiplex PCR was the method, and the copy in TCRdb shows in-frame clones only, minus some. Of 45,000 to 60,000 clones in the sample, approximately 95% were seen once. Material for sequencing was PBMCs. The receptors originated from a woman between 18 and 30 years old in good health and CMV-seronegative.

The chain joins TRBV7-9 to TRBJ2-5, with D perhaps matching TRBD2 (5 bases). The CDR3 spans 14 residues. The V gene lost 3 bases and the J gene lost 2 bases, with 10 bases spanning the gap. The V gene's germline CDR1 is SEHNR and CDR2 FQNEAQ (reference sequence). The DNA for the CDR3 is TGTGCCAGCAGCTTCGGACGGACTCAAGAGACCCAGTACTTC. Encoded protein: CASSFGRTQETQYF.

The chain links TRBV4-1 to TRBJ1-1, with D perhaps TRBD1 (6 bases). This CDR3 region has 14 residues. Germline values: CDR1 MGHRA, CDR2 YSYEKL. V was clipped by 1 base and J by 4 bases, with 10 bases between them. The CDR3 DNA is TGCGCCAGCAGCCAAGTTGTGGGGGCCACTGAAGCTTTCTTT. As protein: CASSQVVGATEAFF.

Only one count was recorded for this clone. The rearrangement joins TRBV30 to TRBJ2-2; 9 bases line up with TRBD2. This CDR3 region has 15 residues. V shed 2 bases and J 5 bases; nucleotides not matched to a gene: 6. The V gene's germline CDR1 is GTSNPN and CDR2 SVGIG (reference sequence). This CDR3 is CAWSYSGSRTGELFF. The CDR3 bases are TGTGCCTGGAGTTATAGCGGGAGTCGGACCGGGGAGCTGTTTTTT.

CDR3 loop: CASRQGAISNQPQHF. The CDR3 DNA reads as TGTGCCAGTAGACAGGGGGCTATAAGCAATCAGCCCCAGCATTTT. This chain links TRBV19 with TRBJ1-5, with 9 bases fitting TRBD1. CDR3 length: 15 residues. Per the germline V gene, CDR1 is LNHDA and CDR2 is SQIVND (reference sequence). After removal of 6 bases from V and 1 base from J, the junction contained 4 bases not matched to a gene.

J is TRBJ1-1 and V is TRBV29-1; tentatively, D is TRBD1 (6 bases). Germline assignment: CDR1 SQVTM and CDR2 ANQGSEA. Between the trimmed V and J ends, which lost 0 bases and 11 bases, there was a span of 19 bases. The CDR3 is 14 residues long. CDR3 region: CSVEDLGGGGLAFF. The DNA of the CDR3 is TGCAGCGTTGAAGATCTGGGAGGGGGTGGACTCGCTTTCTTT.

The rearrangement uses TRBV7-2 and TRBJ2-3, with D possibly being TRBD2 (6 bases). The CDR3 extends over 13 amino acids. Germline-derived CDR1 and CDR2 are SGHTA and FQGNSA. V dropped 1 base and J dropped 6 bases, with 8 bases sitting between them. The CDR3 reads CASSLEGRDTQYF. The CDR3 bases are TGTGCCAGCAGCTTAGAAGGGAGGGATACGCAGTATTTT.

This chain joins TRBV19 and TRBJ2-7; 12 bases match TRBD2. The junction had 0 bases not matched to a gene; V was cut back by 9 bases and J by 3 bases. The length of the CDR3 is 12 residues. Germline CDR1 LNHDA, CDR2 SQIVND (reference sequence). Here the CDR3 reads CARLAGGYEQYV. The CDR3 coding sequence is TGTGCCAGACTAGCGGGAGGCTACGAGCAGTACGTC.

This clone was seen a few times. The chain employs TRBV21-1 and TRBJ2-2; whether TRBD1, the table's D call, matches the DNA was not checked. TRBV21-1 is reported as a pseudogene. This CDR3 is 15 amino acids long. The CDR3 bases are TGTGCCAGCAGCAAAGGGACAGAGAACACCGGGGAGCTGTTTTTT. It yields the protein CASSKGTENTGELFF.

The genes are TRBV6-6 and TRBJ1-2; maybe TRBD1 (6 bases). V was trimmed by 4 bases and J by 2 bases, leaving 11 bases between them. The CDR3 has 14 amino acids. Germline V CDR1 and CDR2: MNHNY, SVGAGI (reference sequence). The CDR3 region has the DNA TGTGCCAGCAGTTCCTCGACAGGAAACTATGGCTACACCTTC. Its translation is CASSSSTGNYGYTF.

The rearrangement joins TRBV7-9 to TRBJ2-1, with 8 nucleotides matching TRBD2. Germline assignment: CDR1 SEHNR and CDR2 FQNEAQ (reference sequence). This CDR3 is built from 16 residues. The V gene end was trimmed by 5 bases and the J gene end by 2 bases; junction bases not matched to a gene: 8. The CDR3 DNA follows: TGTGCCAGCAGCCCCGAAGCGGGAGTTCCCTACAATGAGCAGTTCTTC. It yields the protein CASSPEAGVPYNEQFF.

V and J are TRBV7-9 and TRBJ2-1, with TRBD2 matching over 13 bases. Germline trimming cut 4 bases from V and 7 bases from J; bases unmatched to any gene: 7. Germline assignment: CDR1 SEHNR and CDR2 FQNEAQ (reference sequence). The CDR3 has 16 amino acids. In DNA form, the CDR3 reads TGTGCCAGCAGCTCAATAGGACTAGCGGGGGCAAATGAGCAGTTCTTC. Translated, it gives CASSSIGLAGANEQFF.

The chain combines TRBV7-3 with TRBJ2-5, with 7 bases matching TRBD2. Germline V gene data show CDR1 as SGHTA and CDR2 as FQGTGA. The J segment lost 4 bases and the V segment lost 1 base, leaving 6 bases of the junction unmatched. The CDR3 sequence is 15 residues long. The CDR3 sequence is CASSLSGREGETQYF. CDR3 sequence (DNA): TGTGCCAGCAGCTTAAGCGGCAGGGAGGGAGAGACCCAGTACTTC.

The chain uses TRBV19 and TRBJ1-5, with D unclear. Germline CDR1 LNHDA, CDR2 SQIVND (reference sequence). The CDR3 has 13 amino acids. Trimming cost V 5 bases and J 6 bases, with 11 bases left between them. The CDR3 region is CASSSGPGQPQHF. The CDR3 nucleotides read TGTGCCAGTAGTTCGGGTCCGGGTCAGCCCCAGCATTTT.

The J gene is TRBJ2-7, the V gene TRBV19; 9 nucleotides agree with TRBD1. CDR3 length equals 18 residues. The junction had 21 bases not matched to a gene; V was cut back by 6 bases and J by 6 bases. In germline, CDR1 is LNHDA, CDR2 SQIVND (reference sequence). DNA of the CDR3: TGTGCCAGTAGGGGTCCCGGGACAGGGAAGAACAATAGGGGCGAGCAGTACTTC. Amino acid sequence: CASRGPGTGKNNRGEQYF.

The chain employs TRBV27 and TRBJ1-2, with no clear D. The V gene's germline CDR1 is MNHEY and CDR2 SMNVEV (reference sequence). Trimming shortened V by 4 bases and J by 4 bases, and 13 bases separated the two germline ends. This CDR3 comprises 14 residues. CDR3 loop: CASSSGSQFYGYTF. DNA of the CDR3: TGTGCCAGCAGTTCCGGGTCGCAATTCTATGGCTACACCTTC.

A single count supports this clone. The V gene is TRBV6-1, the J gene TRBJ1-4; 7 bases map to TRBD1. The ends lost 1 base at V and 8 bases at J; junction bases unmatched: 4. The CDR3 is 14 amino acids. CDR1 and CDR2 (germline): MNHNS, SASEGT. CDR3 DNA sequence: TGTGCCAGCAGTGAAGACAGGGGTGGCGAAAAACTGTTTTTT. Translation gives CASSEDRGGEKLFF.

The V call is TRBV5-3, the J call TRBJ2-7; the D gene is possibly TRBD1 (6 bases). TRBV5-3 is identified as an open reading frame with a role that is uncertain. Trimming removed 2 bases from V and 4 bases from J, with 13 bases in between. CDR3 length equals 14 residues. CDR3 amino acids: CARSLRRQDYEQYV. CDR3 DNA sequence: TGTGCCAGAAGCTTACGTAGACAGGATTACGAGCAGTACGTC.

V usage is TRBV5-1 and J usage is TRBJ1-1; D is unresolved. CDR1 is SGHRS, CDR2 YFSETQ, per germline. There are 14 residues in the CDR3. V was shortened by 0 bases and J by 2 bases, with 8 bases between the two germline ends. The CDR3 loop is CASSLGRPNTEAFF. CDR3 nucleotides: TGCGCCAGCAGCTTGGGGAGGCCTAACACTGAAGCTTTCTTT. Looking up the rest from reference TRBV5-1 and TRBJ1-1 gives the full variable domain: KAGVTQTPRYLIKTRGQQVTLSCSPISGHRSVSWYQQTPGQGLQFLFEYFSETQRNKGNFPGRFSGRQFSNSRSEMNVSTLELGDSALYLCASSLGRPNTEAFFGQGTRLTVV.

The chain combines TRBV5-8 with TRBJ1-4; D may be TRBD1 (6 bases). CDR3 length equals 14 residues. Looked up from germline, CDR1 is SGHTS and CDR2 is YDEGEE. Deletions cut 3 bases from V and 4 bases from J, with 10 bases between. CDR3 coding DNA: TGTGCCAGCAGCTACAGGGAGGGTAATGAAAAACTGTTTTTT. Encoded protein: CASSYREGNEKLFF.

This chain joins TRBV6-5 and TRBJ2-7; weak D call: TRBD1 (6 bases). Trimming removed 5 bases from V and 2 bases from J, with 10 bases in between. The CDR3 has 13 residues. The V gene's germline CDR1 is MNHEY and CDR2 SVGAGI. The CDR3 reads CASSRTGTYEQYF. CDR3 sequence (DNA): TGTGCCAGCAGTCGAACAGGGACCTACGAGCAGTACTTC.

This clone showed up just once. The chain carries TRBV6-6 and TRBJ2-3; no firm D call. Trimming cost V 8 bases and J 0 bases, with 15 bases left between them. The CDR3 totals 15 residues. Germline V gene lookup returns CDR1 MNHNY and CDR2 SVGAGI (reference sequence). The CDR3 DNA is TGTGCCAGCGTCCCAACTTTGAGCAGCACAGATACGCAGTATTTT. Translated: CASVPTLSSTDTQYF.

V is TRBV30 and J is TRBJ1-2; tentatively, D is TRBD1 (5 bases). Trimming shortened V by 0 bases and J by 0 bases, and 20 bases separated the two germline ends. The CDR3 is 18 residues long. Germline CDR1 reads GTSNPN; CDR2 reads SVGIG (reference sequence). The CDR3 loop is CAWSVVTRGAHTNYGYTF. The CDR3 DNA sequence: TGTGCCTGGAGTGTGGTAACAAGGGGCGCACATACTAACTATGGCTACACCTTC.

The CDR3 bases are TGTGCCTGGAGCGCTTCGGGGGGCTCTGGAAACACCATATATTTT. Translation: CAWSASGGSGNTIYF. The genes are TRBV30 and TRBJ1-3, with D possibly TRBD1 on 5 matching bases. Germline CDR1 and CDR2: GTSNPN and SVGIG (reference sequence). The CDR3 covers 15 residues. V was cut by 3 bases and J by 0 bases, with 12 bases left in between.

The rearrangement joins TRBV18 to TRBJ2-7; D perhaps matches TRBD1 (6 bases). Germline values: CDR1 KGHSH, CDR2 LQKENI. V was trimmed by 2 bases and J by 2 bases, leaving 19 bases between them. The CDR3 is made up of 17 amino acids. CDR3 in amino acids: CASSPGLYRVNPYEQYV. The CDR3 DNA reads TGTGCCAGCTCACCAGGGCTTTACAGGGTGAACCCCTACGAGCAGTACGTC.

The V gene is TRBV29-1, the J gene TRBJ2-3; possibly TRBD1 for D (6 bases). CDR3 length equals 13 residues. V dropped 8 bases and J dropped 2 bases, with 14 bases sitting between them. Germline V gene data show CDR1 as SQVTM and CDR2 as ANQGSEA. This chain's CDR3 is CSFNRAPTDTQYF. The CDR3 DNA is TGCAGCTTCAACAGGGCCCCCACAGATACGCAGTATTTT.

The chain joins TRBV7-3 to TRBJ1-1; D is unclear. Germline CDR1 is SGHTA and CDR2 is FQGTGA. V lost 6 bases and J 4 bases, leaving 12 bases between the germline ends. This CDR3 has 13 amino acids. CDR3: CASRPAGSTEAFF. CDR3 DNA: TGTGCCAGCAGACCGGCAGGCTCCACTGAAGCTTTCTTT.

The rearrangement links TRBV7-9 to TRBJ1-6; TRBD1 matches at 12 bases. V dropped 7 bases and J dropped 14; count of bases not matched to a gene: 9. This CDR3 is 14 amino acids long. CDR1 and CDR2 from the germline V gene are SEHNR and FQNEAQ (reference sequence). The CDR3: CASTAGTGGPTLHF. Here the CDR3 DNA reads TGTGCCAGCACCGCCGGGACAGGGGGCCCTACCCTCCACTTT. Using reference TRBV7-9 and TRBJ1-6 for the parts outside the CDR3, the full variable domain is DTGVSQNPRHKITKRGQNVTFRCDPISEHNRLYWYRQTLGQGPEFLTYFQNEAQLEKSRLLSDRFSAERPKGSFSTLEIQRTEQGDSAMYLCASTAGTGGPTLHFGNGTRLTVT.

The chain is built from TRBV7-9 and TRBJ2-1, with 8 bases matching TRBD2. V trimming: 5 bases; J trimming: 6 bases; junction bases outside the gene matches: 12. The CDR3 is made up of 16 amino acids. Germline V CDR1 and CDR2: SEHNR, FQNEAQ (reference sequence). CDR3 nucleotide sequence: TGTGCCAGCAGCCAAACCAGCGGGAGAATCGGCAATGAGCAGTTCTTC. It encodes CASSQTSGRIGNEQFF.

This clone was recorded once. The gene calls are TRBV7-2 and TRBJ1-1, with D maybe TRBD1 (6 bases). The CDR3 consists of 15 residues. The V gene's germline CDR1 is SGHTA and CDR2 FQGNSA. With 3 bases removed from V and 5 bases from J, the gap between germline ends came to 16 bases. CDR3 nucleotide sequence: TGTGCCAGCAGCTTTGCCCAACAGGGAGGGACTGAAGCTTTCTTT. Translating gives CASSFAQQGGTEAFF.

The chain combines TRBV6-1 with TRBJ2-3; D not resolved. V shed 0 bases and J shed 8 bases, with 12 bases lying between them. The CDR3 totals 14 residues. The germline CDR1 and CDR2 sequences are MNHNS and SASEGT. This CDR3 is CASSEAWQYGTQYF. In nucleotides, the CDR3 is TGTGCCAGCAGTGAAGCGTGGCAGTATGGTACGCAGTATTTT.